Shown below are 19 T cell receptor beta chains from a single sample sequenced in a study of blood T cell repertoires in COVID-19. The repertoire was sequenced with immunoSEQ multiplex PCR; TCRdb's copy has only in-frame clones and lacks some. The sample holds about 65,000 clones, approximately 95% seen once. Source material: peripheral blood. These receptors came from a man between 65 and 79 years old with active COVID-19.

V and J are TRBV28 and TRBJ1-6; D remains unclear. This CDR3 spans 14 amino acids. Germline CDR1 reads MDHEN; CDR2 reads SYDVKM. V lost 2 bases and J 4 bases, leaving 6 bases between the germline ends. CDR3 in DNA: TGTGCCAGCAGTTTAGGCCAGTATAATTCACCCCTCCACTTT. It specifies CASSLGQYNSPLHF.

This chain connects TRBV3-1 (or the pseudogene TRBV3-2) to TRBJ2-6; TRBD2 agrees at 9 bases. Germline CDR1 reads LGHDT; CDR2 reads YNNKEL (reference sequence). Germline trimming cut 0 bases from V and 0 bases from J; bases unmatched to any gene: 6. There are 19 residues in the CDR3. The CDR3, as DNA: TGTGCCAGCAGCCAAGATCTGGCTAGCGGGGACTCTGGGGCCAACGTCCTGACTTTC. Translating gives CASSQDLASGDSGANVLTF.

CDR3 DNA sequence: TGTGCCAGCAGCTCAGGGGGGATCTATAATTCACCCCTCCACTTT. Translated: CASSSGGIYNSPLHF. The rearrangement links TRBV27 to TRBJ1-6; 7 bases are a match to TRBD1. Germline values: CDR1 MNHEY, CDR2 SMNVEV (reference sequence). CDR3 size: 15 residues. J lost 3 bases, V lost 6 bases, and 5 bases had no gene match.

This chain joins TRBV7-2 and TRBJ2-3; 10 bases align to TRBD2. The CDR3 length is 15 residues. Germline values: CDR1 SGHTA, CDR2 FQGNSA. J lost 2 bases, V lost 6 bases, and 5 bases had no gene match. CDR3: CASRERGGPTDTQYF. The CDR3 DNA reads as TGTGCCAGCAGGGAGCGGGGGGGACCCACAGATACGCAGTATTTT.

The chain couples TRBV6-5 to TRBJ2-5; possibly TRBD1 for D (6 bases). CDR3 length: 14 residues. The ends were cut back, 5 bases at V and 4 bases at J, with 14 bases in the middle. The germline CDR1 and CDR2 sequences are MNHEY and SVGAGI. The CDR3 sequence: CASSQGFMVETQYF. The CDR3 DNA is TGTGCCAGCAGTCAGGGGTTTATGGTAGAGACCCAGTACTTC.

This rearrangement joins TRBV9 to TRBJ2-1; no clear D. The CDR3 runs to 14 residues. V dropped 3 bases and J dropped 7 bases, with 14 bases sitting between them. Germline loops: CDR1 SGDLS, CDR2 YYNGEE. CDR3 amino acids: CASSATPSANEQFF. The CDR3 bases are TGTGCCAGCAGCGCAACCCCAAGCGCTAATGAGCAGTTCTTC.

This clone is judged medium-sized. The J gene is TRBJ1-1, the V gene TRBV16; TRBD1 aligns across 7 bases. Looked up from germline, CDR1 is KGHSY and CDR2 is FQNENV. The CDR3 has 14 residues. Unmatched junction bases numbered 1, after V lost 2 bases and J lost 1 base. The CDR3 reads CASSQDRANTEAFF. The CDR3 DNA reads as TGTGCCAGCAGCCAAGACAGGGCGAACACTGAAGCTTTCTTT.

The V and J genes are TRBV5-4 and TRBJ1-2; no clear D gene. The CDR3 spans 15 residues. Between the trimmed V and J ends, which lost 1 base and 7 bases, there was a span of 17 bases. Looked up from germline, CDR1 is SGHNT and CDR2 is YYREEE (reference sequence). CDR3: CASSLKSSQSFGYTF. The CDR3 DNA reads TGTGCCAGCAGCTTGAAATCGTCGCAGTCCTTTGGCTACACCTTC.

This chain joins TRBV6-1 and TRBJ2-3, with 12 bases fitting TRBD2. The CDR3 sequence is 21 residues long. V was clipped by 0 bases and J by 2 bases; unmatched bases: 15. Per the germline V gene, CDR1 is MNHNS and CDR2 is SASEGT. The CDR3 DNA reads TGTGCCAGCAGTGAAGCGGCGTTTGTTTTTCTAGCGGGGGGGCCCACAGATACGCAGTATTTT. This encodes CASSEAAFVFLAGGPTDTQYF.

The chain is built from TRBV11-2 and TRBJ2-3, with 7 nucleotides matching TRBD2. The CDR3 contains 17 residues. Germline-derived CDR1 and CDR2 are SGHAT and FQNNGV. The V gene end was trimmed by 1 base and the J gene end by 4 bases; junction bases not matched to a gene: 11. CDR3 in amino acids: CASSLVGPPGRADTQYF. DNA for the CDR3: TGTGCCAGCAGCTTAGTGGGACCCCCGGGGAGGGCAGATACGCAGTATTTT.

This clone has just one count. The chain links TRBV14 to TRBJ2-7; 7 bases are a match to TRBD2. After removal of 5 bases from V and 0 bases from J, the junction contained 10 bases not matched to a gene. The CDR3 spans 16 residues. Germline loops: CDR1 SGHDN, CDR2 FVKESK. The CDR3 is CASSGRGWGYSYEQYF. CDR3 DNA: TGTGCCAGCAGCGGGAGGGGATGGGGATACTCCTACGAGCAGTACTTC. Full variable domain (remainder filled in from reference TRBV14 and TRBJ2-7): EAGVTQFPSHSVIEKGQTVTLRCDPISGHDNLYWYRRVMGKEIKFLLHFVKESKQDESGMPNNRFLAERTGGTYSTLKVQPAELEDSGVYFCASSGRGWGYSYEQYFGPGTRLTVT.

V usage is TRBV15 and J usage is TRBJ1-2; 7 bases fit TRBD1. From germline, CDR1 is LNHNV and CDR2 YYDKDF (reference sequence). The CDR3 spans 13 residues. Trimming removed 3 bases from V and 7 bases from J; junction bases left unmatched: 5. CDR3 DNA: TGTGCCACCAGCAGGGGACAGAGGGGTGGCTACACCTTC. This codes for CATSRGQRGGYTF.

This chain links TRBV19 with TRBJ2-1; a possible D gene is TRBD1 (5 bases). This CDR3 is built from 14 residues. CDR1 and CDR2 from the germline V gene are LNHDA and SQIVND (reference sequence). V was shortened by 4 bases and J by 2 bases, with 9 bases between the two germline ends. The CDR3 coding sequence is TGTGCCAGTAGTACAACAGGCCCCTACAATGAGCAGTTCTTC. Translated, it gives CASSTTGPYNEQFF.

The chain carries TRBV11-3 and TRBJ1-2; 11 nucleotides agree with TRBD1. V dropped 4 bases and J dropped 6; count of bases not matched to a gene: 4. Germline CDR1 is SGHNT and CDR2 is YENEEA. The length of the CDR3 is 14 residues. CDR3 protein: CASSSGQGAHGYTF. CDR3 coding DNA: TGTGCCAGCAGCTCCGGACAGGGGGCGCATGGCTACACCTTC.

The CDR3 DNA follows: TGTGCCAGTACCGACTCGCGACTAGCGACCTCCGGGGAGCTGTTTTTT. It specifies CASTDSRLATSGELFF. The chain has TRBV19 and TRBJ2-2, with TRBD2 identical over 8 bases. This CDR3 is 16 amino acids long. Germline CDR1 is LNHDA and CDR2 is SQIVND (reference sequence). Trimming cost V 7 bases and J 6 bases; bases outside gene matches: 13.

The chain uses TRBV21-1 and TRBJ2-1; the D call TRBD2 from the table was never checked on the DNA. TRBV21-1 is flagged as a pseudogene. This CDR3 comprises 15 residues. The chain's CDR3 is CASSKERGCYNEQFF. DNA for the CDR3: TGTGCCAGCAGCAAAGAGAGAGGATGCTACAATGAGCAGTTCTTC.

The J gene is TRBJ2-2, the V gene TRBV6-5; the match to TRBD2 covers 7 bases. The CDR3 has 14 amino acids. Germline V gene lookup returns CDR1 MNHEY and CDR2 SVGAGI. V trimming: 2 bases; J trimming: 4 bases; junction bases outside the gene matches: 1. CDR3 sequence reads: CASSYVAGTGELFF. As DNA, the CDR3 is TGTGCCAGCAGTTACGTAGCGGGCACCGGGGAGCTGTTTTTT.

This chain connects TRBV2 to TRBJ1-3, with unresolved D. The germline V gene has CDR1 SNHLY and CDR2 FYNNEI. Trimming left V 4 bases short and J 4 bases short, with 5 bases between. CDR3 size: 12 residues. CDR3 protein: CASSVQGNTIYF. Written as DNA, the CDR3 is TGTGCCAGCAGTGTACAAGGAAACACCATATATTTT.

The chain uses TRBV9 and TRBJ2-5; TRBD2 agrees at 9 bases. Looked up from germline, CDR1 is SGDLS and CDR2 is YYNGEE. The CDR3 has 15 residues. The J segment lost 4 bases and the V segment lost 1 base, leaving 5 bases of the junction unmatched. The CDR3 spells CASSVLAGVGETQYF. Written as DNA, the CDR3 is TGTGCCAGCAGCGTATTAGCGGGGGTTGGAGAGACCCAGTACTTC. Drawing the rest from reference TRBV9 and TRBJ2-5, the complete variable domain is DSGVTQTPKHLITATGQRVTLRCSPRSGDLSVYWYQQSLDQGLQFLIQYYNGEERAKGNILERFSAQQFPDLHSELNLSSLELGDSALYFCASSVLAGVGETQYFGPGTRLLVL.